Listed here is a single TCR beta chain. As yet, its antigen is unknown. Germline CDR1 SGHVS, CDR2 FNYEAQ. The length of the CDR3 is 15 residues. Trimming removed 5 bases from V and 6 bases from J, with 17 bases in between. This record comes from a study of cytomegalovirus exposure and HLA in healthy donors. Study summary: Earlier, roughly 180 million T cells were analyzed, and some 120 million unique TCR beta sequences were found among them. Broader study findings: Exclusion as indistinguishable affected some V segments, including TRBV6-2 and TRBV6-3.

PCR involved 60 Vbeta and 13 Jbeta primers. Some clones are missing from TCRdb's copy, which holds only in-frame ones; the method was immunoSEQ multiplex PCR. The sample lists about 150,000 clones, 85% to 90% seen once, with more than 4% in the top ten. The sequenced sample consisted of PBMCs. This chain connects TRBV7-6 to TRBJ2-1, with D possibly being TRBD2 (5 bases). This clonotype was obtained from a woman younger than 45 in good health and CMV-seronegative. Here the CDR3 reads CASSLRLAATNEQFF. The CDR3 DNA is TGTGCCAGCAGCCTACGTCTAGCAGCCACCAATGAGCAGTTCTTC. Together with reference TRBV7-6 and TRBJ2-1, the CDR3 gives the full variable domain: GAGVSQSPRYKVTKRGQDVALRCDPISGHVSLYWYRQALGQGPEFLTYFNYEAQQDKSGLPNDRFSAERPEGSISTLTIQRTEQRDSAMYRCASSLRLAATNEQFFGPGTRLTVL.